The clone carrying this TCR beta chain was counted once. The sample belongs to a study of blood T cell repertoires in COVID-19. Study-level background: Nucleic acid was either cDNA or gDNA, and it came from T cells, B-cell-depleted T cells, or PBMCs.

In the original processing: Estimated nucleated cell counts came from reference gene primer amplification. TCRdb keeps only in-frame clones here, not all; method: immunoSEQ multiplex PCR. V and J calls and clone size follow that table, whereas D and trimming were derived from the DNA. The data show a few hundred thousand clones, roughly 88% seen once. The clonotype was recovered from a woman aged 50 to 60 with active or convalescent COVID-19. The sample comprised peripheral blood.

The CDR3 sequence: CASSLIQGRADTQYF. Here the CDR3 DNA reads TGTGCCAGCAGTTTAATACAGGGTCGGGCAGATACGCAGTATTTT. The V call is TRBV27, the J call TRBJ2-3, with D possibly TRBD1 on 6 matching bases. CDR3 size: 15 residues. The germline V gene has CDR1 MNHEY and CDR2 SMNVEV (reference sequence). The ends were cut back, 2 bases at V and 4 bases at J, with 13 bases in the middle.